This entry describes one T cell receptor beta chain. This entry belongs to a study of CD8 T cells in Susac syndrome. This CDR3 contains 16 residues. V was trimmed by 2 bases and J by 1 base, leaving 9 bases between them. The germline V gene encodes CDR1 SNHLY and CDR2 FYNNEI. Random hexamers were used to reverse transcribe the RNA input (roughly 0.5 to 1 ug). TCRdb re-derived calls from the immunoSEQ multiplex PCR reads in MiXCR, one entry per CDR3 protein. In the table there are about 100,000 distinct CDR3 sequences, just under 95% of which are singletons. The source of this sequence is a human donor in good health. The chain links TRBV2 to TRBJ2-6; D gene unclear. The sample was CD8+ T cells from PBMCs. In nucleotides, the CDR3 is TGTGCCAGCAGTGAAAACTGGGGATCTGGGGCCAACGTCCTGACTTTC. Translating it yields CASSENWGSGANVLTF.